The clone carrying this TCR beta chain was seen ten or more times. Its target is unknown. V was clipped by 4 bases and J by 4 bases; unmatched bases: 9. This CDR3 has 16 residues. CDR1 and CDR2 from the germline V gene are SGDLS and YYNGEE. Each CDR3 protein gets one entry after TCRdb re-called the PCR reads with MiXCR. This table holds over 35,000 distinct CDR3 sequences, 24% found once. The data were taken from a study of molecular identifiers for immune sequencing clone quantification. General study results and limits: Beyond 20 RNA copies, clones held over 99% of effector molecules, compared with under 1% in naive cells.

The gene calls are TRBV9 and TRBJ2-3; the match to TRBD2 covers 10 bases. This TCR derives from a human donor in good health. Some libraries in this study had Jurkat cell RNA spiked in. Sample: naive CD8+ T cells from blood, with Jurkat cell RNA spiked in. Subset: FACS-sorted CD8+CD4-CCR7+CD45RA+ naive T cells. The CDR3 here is CASSSGAGGRADTQYF. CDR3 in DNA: TGTGCCAGCAGCTCGGGAGCGGGGGGGAGAGCAGATACGCAGTATTTT.